These T cell receptor beta chains were read from a single sample in a study of post-analysis software for immune sequencing data. TCRdb re-analysed the PCR reads in MiXCR, keeping a single row per CDR3 protein. The sample contains about 820,000 distinct CDR3 sequences, roughly 58% of which appear only once. Sequencing was carried out using blood. These receptors all come from a girl between 5 and 17 years old with multiple sclerosis. The CDR3 runs from the conserved cysteine through the conserved F or W. Fields, in order: V gene, clone size, J gene, D gene, CDR3 protein, CDR3 DNA. D genes are given only for firm matches. Rows give clone size only sometimes, using once, few, many, or a class for an expanded clone.

V: TRBV15
size: .
J: TRBJ1-1
D: .
CDR3: CATSSDMNTEAFF
DNA: TGTGCCACCAGCAGCGACATGAACACTGAAGCTTTCTTT

V: TRBV29-1
size: .
J: TRBJ2-3
D: .
CDR3: CSVEDRVGTDTQYF
DNA: TGCAGCGTTGAAGATAGGGTGGGCACAGATACGCAGTATTTT

V: TRBV20-1
size: .
J: TRBJ2-1
D: .
CDR3: CSARIWGQGEQFF
DNA: TGCAGTGCTAGAATCTGGGGTCAGGGAGAGCAGTTCTTC

V: TRBV5-1
size: .
J: TRBJ2-1
D: TRBD2
CDR3: CASSLATGGLYNEQFF
DNA: TGCGCCAGCAGCTTGGCCACGGGAGGCCTCTACAATGAGCAGTTCTTC

V: TRBV20-1
size: .
J: TRBJ1-2
D: .
CDR3: CSARDRLRNTYGYTF
DNA: TGCAGTGCTAGAGATCGCCTCAGGAATACCTATGGCTACACCTTC

V: TRBV5-1
size: .
J: TRBJ2-2
D: .
CDR3: CASSLRSTKELFF
DNA: TGCGCCAGCAGCCTCCGGTCGACAAAGGAGCTGTTTTTT

V: TRBV7-9
size: .
J: TRBJ2-7
D: TRBD2
CDR3: CASSLGGLAGEYYEQYF
DNA: TGTGCCAGCAGCTTAGGGGGACTAGCGGGAGAGTACTACGAGCAGTACTTC

V: TRBV12-3/TRBV12-4
size: .
J: TRBJ2-2
D: TRBD2
CDR3: CASIRYASGSNTGELFF
DNA: TGTGCCAGCATTCGCTACGCTAGCGGCTCGAACACCGGGGAGCTGTTTTTT

V: TRBV4-1
size: few
J: TRBJ2-5
D: .
CDR3: CASSQGSGAFQETQYF
DNA: TGCGCCAGCAGCCAGGGTAGCGGAGCCTTCCAAGAGACCCAGTACTTC

V: TRBV6-5
size: few
J: TRBJ1-2
D: TRBD1
CDR3: CASRGQGSRSGYTF
DNA: TGTGCCAGCAGGGGACAGGGAAGTAGGTCTGGCTACACCTTC

V: TRBV6-1
size: .
J: TRBJ1-2
D: TRBD1
CDR3: CASSQGTGWNGYTF
DNA: TGTGCCAGCAGTCAAGGGACAGGGTGGAATGGCTACACCTTC

V: TRBV3-1
size: .
J: TRBJ2-7
D: TRBD1
CDR3: CASRQTRDSTYEQYF
DNA: TGTGCCAGCAGGCAGACCCGGGACAGCACCTACGAGCAGTACTTC

V: TRBV5-1
size: .
J: TRBJ1-2
D: .
CDR3: CASSPGAEAYGYTF
DNA: TGCGCCAGCAGCCCCGGTGCAGAAGCCTATGGCTACACCTTC

V: TRBV20-1
size: .
J: TRBJ2-3
D: .
CDR3: CSARFGGTTDTQYF
DNA: TGCAGTGCTAGATTCGGGGGGACAACAGATACGCAGTATTTT

V: TRBV11-2
size: .
J: TRBJ2-1
D: .
CDR3: CASSSPRNEQFF
DNA: TGTGCCAGCAGCTCCCCCCGCAATGAGCAGTTCTTC

V: TRBV20-1
size: .
J: TRBJ2-5
D: TRBD2
CDR3: CSARDSSKLAGPRGTQYF
DNA: TGCAGTGCTAGAGATTCGTCGAAGCTAGCGGGGCCTAGGGGGACCCAGTACTTC

V: TRBV10-3
size: few
J: TRBJ2-5
D: .
CDR3: CAISEQGQETQYF
DNA: TGTGCCATCAGTGAACAGGGTCAAGAGACCCAGTACTTC

V: TRBV6-4
size: .
J: TRBJ1-6
D: TRBD1
CDR3: CASSDGQDNSPLHF
DNA: TGTGCCAGCAGTGACGGACAGGATAATTCACCCCTCCACTTT

V: TRBV6-5
size: .
J: TRBJ1-2
D: .
CDR3: CASSYSQGLRNYGYTF
DNA: TGTGCCAGCAGCTACTCCCAGGGGCTTAGGAACTATGGCTACACCTTC

V: TRBV20-1
size: .
J: TRBJ1-2
D: .
CDR3: CSARVLTGVYGYTF
DNA: TGCAGTGCTAGAGTCCTGACAGGCGTCTATGGCTACACCTTC

V: TRBV27
size: .
J: TRBJ2-7
D: TRBD1
CDR3: CASSLTLDRVFSYEQYF
DNA: TGTGCCAGCAGTTTAACCCTGGACAGGGTATTCTCCTACGAGCAGTACTTC

V: TRBV7-9
size: .
J: TRBJ2-7
D: TRBD2
CDR3: CASSQGTSNYEQYF
DNA: TGTGCCAGCAGCCAAGGGACTAGCAACTACGAGCAGTACTTC

V: TRBV10-3
size: few
J: TRBJ2-7
D: .
CDR3: CAISVAGRAAANEQYF
DNA: TGTGCCATCAGTGTGGCGGGACGGGCAGCGGCCAACGAGCAGTACTTC

V: TRBV15
size: .
J: TRBJ1-5
D: .
CDR3: CATSRGEGVPEPQHF
DNA: TGTGCCACCAGCAGAGGGGAGGGGGTTCCGGAGCCCCAGCATTTT

V: TRBV7-2
size: once
J: TRBJ2-1
D: TRBD2
CDR3: CASSHPPGTSGTHEQFF
DNA: TGTGCCAGCAGCCACCCACCCGGGACTAGCGGGACGCATGAGCAGTTCTTC

V: TRBV20-1
size: .
J: TRBJ2-4
D: TRBD2
CDR3: CSAREPGLAGRLYF
DNA: TGCAGTGCTAGAGAGCCGGGACTAGCGGGAAGGTTGTACTTC

V: TRBV5-5
size: .
J: TRBJ2-3
D: TRBD2
CDR3: CASSLGGLAADTQYF
DNA: TGTGCCAGCAGCTTAGGGGGACTAGCGGCAGATACGCAGTATTTT

V: TRBV20-1
size: few
J: TRBJ2-5
D: .
CDR3: CSATRGTQETQYF
DNA: TGCAGTGCTACCCGGGGCACCCAAGAGACCCAGTACTTC

V: TRBV4-2
size: .
J: TRBJ2-1
D: TRBD2
CDR3: CASSQVLGLGVINEQFF
DNA: TGTGCCAGCAGCCAAGTTTTAGGACTAGGAGTAATCAATGAGCAGTTCTTC

V: TRBV5-1
size: .
J: TRBJ2-5
D: TRBD2
CDR3: CASSLLETSGVETQYF
DNA: TGCGCCAGCAGCTTGCTCGAGACTAGCGGGGTTGAGACCCAGTACTTC

V: TRBV5-5
size: few
J: TRBJ2-7
D: .
CDR3: CASSDDSYEQYF
DNA: TGTGCCAGCAGCGATGACAGCTACGAGCAGTACTTC

V: TRBV25-1
size: few
J: TRBJ2-7
D: .
CDR3: CASSEGAEQYF
DNA: TGTGCCAGCAGTGAAGGGGCCGAGCAGTACTTC

V: TRBV9
size: few
J: TRBJ2-5
D: TRBD1
CDR3: CASSGTGGFQTQYF
DNA: TGTGCCAGCAGTGGGACAGGGGGATTTCAGACCCAGTACTTC

V: TRBV20-1
size: .
J: TRBJ2-7
D: TRBD1
CDR3: CSARGVSGGTSGYEQYF
DNA: TGCAGTGCTAGAGGGGTGTCAGGGGGCACGTCTGGCTACGAGCAGTACTTC

V: TRBV5-1
size: .
J: TRBJ2-7
D: TRBD2
CDR3: CASSFSGSPSEQYF
DNA: TGCGCCAGCAGCTTTAGCGGGAGTCCCTCCGAGCAGTACTTC

V: TRBV20-1
size: few
J: TRBJ2-1
D: TRBD2
CDR3: CSARDYSGSHNEQFF
DNA: TGCAGTGCTAGAGACTATAGCGGGTCCCACAATGAGCAGTTCTTC

V: TRBV20-1
size: .
J: TRBJ2-7
D: TRBD1
CDR3: CSARQDRTYEQYF
DNA: TGCAGTGCTAGACAGGACAGGACCTACGAGCAGTACTTC